This T cell receptor (beta chain) emerged from a study of PD-L1 blockade in urothelial cancer. Time point of the sample: peripheral blood 6 weeks after treatment start. The repertoire was sequenced with immunoSEQ multiplex PCR; TCRdb's copy has only in-frame clones and lacks some. The sample yields around 47,000 clones, 82% seen once. Germline V gene data show CDR1 as SGHRS and CDR2 as YFSETQ. The CDR3 extends over 15 amino acids. Trimming cost V 0 bases and J 6 bases; bases outside gene matches: 6. Here the sequenced sample was PBMCs, taken around atezolizumab (anti-PD-L1) treatment. The clonotype comes from a man between 60 and 75 years old with urothelial cancer. The rearrangement joins TRBV5-1 to TRBJ2-7; 10 positions match TRBD1. The CDR3 reads CASSLGQGAGGEQYF. The CDR3 DNA reads TGCGCCAGCAGCTTGGGACAGGGGGCGGGTGGCGAGCAGTACTTC.